Listed below are T cell receptor beta chains from one sample, sequenced in a study of T cells in narcolepsy. The method was immunoSEQ multiplex PCR; TCRdb's version includes in-frame clones alone and lacks a portion of them. The data contain over 25,000 clones, 79% of them seen just once; the ten biggest clones take up roughly 6.8%. Sample: memory (CD45RA-) CD4+ T cells from blood. These receptors were taken from a human donor in good health. CDR3s include the opening cysteine and the closing phenylalanine or tryptophan. A D gene is named only where the DNA matches it firmly. Some rows have no size entry. The others give once, few or many, or a class for an expanded clone.

>-|TRBJ2-7|TRBD1|TRBV10-2
TGCGCCAGCACTGGACAGGGCTCCTACGAGCAGTACTTC
CASTGQGSYEQYF
>once|TRBJ1-3|-|TRBV11-2
TGTGCCAGCAGCTTAACGTCCGGGACGGCCGGAAACACCATATATTTT
CASSLTSGTAGNTIYF
>-|TRBJ2-3|TRBD1|TRBV6-1
TGTGCCAGCACTTGGACAGGAGGCACAGATACGCAGTATTTT
CASTWTGGTDTQYF
>-|TRBJ2-2|-|TRBV7-3
TGTGCCAGCAGCTTAAGGTGGAACACCGGGGAGCTGTTTTTT
CASSLRWNTGELFF
>once|TRBJ1-3|-|TRBV5-4
TGTGCCAGCAGCTTGGGGGGGGCGACTTTGCGTGGAAACACCATATATTTT
CASSLGGATLRGNTIYF
>-|TRBJ2-7|TRBD1|TRBV5-1
TGCGCCAGCAGCCTGACAGGACAGGGACCCTCCTACGAGCAGTACTTC
CASSLTGQGPSYEQYF
>-|TRBJ2-3|TRBD2|TRBV5-1
TGCGCCAGCAGCTCCGGGACTAGCGGGGTCACAGATACGCAGTATTTT
CASSSGTSGVTDTQYF
>few|TRBJ1-1|TRBD1|TRBV5-1
TGCGCCAGCAGCGTGGGACAGAAGAACACTGAAGCTTTCTTT
CASSVGQKNTEAFF
>-|TRBJ2-5|-|TRBV28
TGTGCCAGCAGATCAACAGATAGGTGGGCCCAGTACTTC
CASRSTDRWAQYF
>-|TRBJ2-1|TRBD1|TRBV7-2
TGTGCCAGCAGCTTAAAGGGGGCGGGCGGCAATGAGCAGTTCTTC
CASSLKGAGGNEQFF
>-|TRBJ2-3|-|TRBV28
TGTGCCAGCAGTTTACAGGGGCCCACAGATACGCAGTATTTT
CASSLQGPTDTQYF
>-|TRBJ2-7|-|TRBV5-1
TGCGCCAGCAGCACTACGACCGGGGCCCTCTACGAGCAGTACTTC
CASSTTTGALYEQYF
>-|TRBJ1-2|-|TRBV11-1
TGTGCCAGCAGCTCTGGGCATCGCTATGGCTACACCTTC
CASSSGHRYGYTF
>-|TRBJ1-2|-|TRBV19
TGTGCCAGTACAGGGGCTTATCCATACTATGGCTACACCTTC
CASTGAYPYYGYTF
>-|TRBJ2-7|TRBD1|TRBV9
TGTGCCAGCAGCGTAGGCCACAGGGGCAACGAGCAGTACTTC
CASSVGHRGNEQYF
>-|TRBJ1-1|-|TRBV5-5
TGTGCCAGCAGCTCACAGGGCACTGAAGCTTTCTTT
CASSSQGTEAFF
>-|TRBJ2-1|TRBD2|TRBV7-8
TGTGCCAGCAGCTTAGAGCGGGAGTGGTCCAATGAGCAGTTCTTC
CASSLEREWSNEQFF
>-|TRBJ2-1|TRBD2|TRBV19
TGTGCCAGTAAGCCGACGGGAGGTAATGAGCAGTTCTTC
CASKPTGGNEQFF